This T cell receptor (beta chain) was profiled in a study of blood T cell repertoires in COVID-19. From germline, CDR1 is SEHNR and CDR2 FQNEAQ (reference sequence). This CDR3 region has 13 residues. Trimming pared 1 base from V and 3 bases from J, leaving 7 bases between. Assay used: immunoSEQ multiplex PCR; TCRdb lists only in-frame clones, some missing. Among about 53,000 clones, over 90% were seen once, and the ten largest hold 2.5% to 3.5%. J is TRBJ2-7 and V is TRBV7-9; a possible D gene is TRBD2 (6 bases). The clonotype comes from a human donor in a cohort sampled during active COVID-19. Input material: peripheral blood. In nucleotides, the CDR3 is TGTGCCAGCAGCTTAGGGGGGGTCTACGAGCAGTACTTC. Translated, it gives CASSLGGVYEQYF.